This note documents a single T cell receptor (beta chain) sequence. This clone was seen just once. The specificity of this receptor is unknown. No clone much larger than this one lies a single base away; base qualities are absent. This entry is derived from a study of blood T cell repertoires in COVID-19 (dated by TCRdb to 2020 to 2021). Broadly, across the study: Collaborator samples came from the United States, Italy and Spain and covered acute and convalescent phases of COVID-19. The material from the prospective study consisted of cDNA or gDNA derived from T cells, B-cell-depleted T cells, or PBMCs. The dataset comprised deeply sampled blood TCRbeta repertoires from subjects exposed to, actively infected with, or recovered from COVID-19. A freely available public database, intended as a resource for researchers studying the immune response to SARS-CoV-2, is where the repertoires were released. Samples were obtained from the ongoing ImmuneRACE study (first 160 participants) and from some 1,200 subjects provided by 6 global collaborators. Sample metadata almost always included a de-identified subject ID, COVID-19 status, age in years and sex. Where HLA class I and class II types were available, the types were taken from metadata supplied by the sample provider, not from assay-based typing. Study-wide findings and limitations: Clinical and demographic metadata were provided uncurated, with the amount varying by source and participant.

From the cysteine through the phenylalanine, the CDR3 covers 12 amino acids. This entry keeps only the CDR3 DNA: 36 bases, framed from base 1. The CDR1 and CDR2 encoded by the germline V gene (reference sequence) are GTSNPN and SVGIG. V is clipped by 4 bases and J by 1 base, and the sequence between their germline boundaries is 7 bases long. TCRbeta CDR3 regions were amplified from genomic DNA using the immunoSEQ Assay, a bias-controlled multiplex PCR. As for how the authors treated the data: The number of nucleated cells in each sample was estimated from the amplification of reference gene primers within the assay. To quantify the absolute abundance of each unique TCRbeta CDR3 rearrangement, sequence reads were collapsed and filtered. Productive Simpson clonality was computed per sample as the square root of Simpson's diversity index over productive rearrangements. In TCRdb, the immuneACCESS table is reduced to in-frame sequences with V and J assigned. These tables do not hold every clone; where another copy was compared, an unresolved V gene accounts for under half, and the others remain unexplained. The V and J calls and clone size come from that table; D and trimming were worked out from the DNA. This sample has 180,000 or so clones in its table, and more than 70% of those were observed once. Roughly 2.6% of the sample comes from the top ten.

The collaborating institutions used their own protocols to collect whole blood in K2EDTA tubes. For TCRbeta analysis, collaborators shipped samples as frozen whole blood, isolated PBMCs, or DNA extracted from either of those sample types. Rearrangement joined TRBV30 to TRBJ1-2; the D gene identity is not certain. Source material: peripheral blood. The TCR comes from a man aged 35 to 55 with active or convalescent COVID-19. The CDR3 protein is CAWMGINYGYTF. The DNA sequence follows: TGTGCCTGGATGGGCATTAACTATGGCTACACCTTC.